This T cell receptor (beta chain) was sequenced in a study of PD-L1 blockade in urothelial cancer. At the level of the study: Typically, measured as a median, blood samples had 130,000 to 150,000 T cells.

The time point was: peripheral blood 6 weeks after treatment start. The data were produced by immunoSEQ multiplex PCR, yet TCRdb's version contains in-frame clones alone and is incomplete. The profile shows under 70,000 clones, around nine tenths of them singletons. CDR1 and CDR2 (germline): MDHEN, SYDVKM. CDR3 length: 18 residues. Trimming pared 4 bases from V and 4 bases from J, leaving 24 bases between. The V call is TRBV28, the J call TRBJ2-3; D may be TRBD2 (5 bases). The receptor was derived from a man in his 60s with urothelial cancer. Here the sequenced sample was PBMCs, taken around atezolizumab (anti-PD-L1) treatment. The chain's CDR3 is CASSYPSRGLASPDTQYF. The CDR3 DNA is TGTGCCAGCAGTTACCCTTCCAGAGGCCTAGCTTCCCCAGATACGCAGTATTTT.